The subject of this entry is one TCR beta chain. Its specificity is unknown. This sample was taken from a study of T cell responses to AZD1222 COVID-19 vaccine. Whole-study findings and limits: Just a handful of people given AZD1222 tested seropositive at baseline. The repertoires were collected only after the peak T cell response.

Second-dose groups at about 4 or about 12 weeks were pooled. The germline V gene has CDR1 LNHDA and CDR2 SQIVND (reference sequence). Trimming took off 0 bases at V and 11 bases at J, with 16 bases between the two ends. The CDR3 contains 14 residues. Sequencing used immunoSEQ multiplex PCR; TCRdb keeps in-frame clones, though not all of them. This table holds roughly 160,000 clones, about 91% found once. The sample was peripheral blood, taken 28 days after the second AZD1222 dose. The V gene is TRBV19, the J gene TRBJ1-1, with D uncertain. This receptor was identified in an adult who received the AZD1222 COVID-19 vaccine. CDR3 residues: CASSIDRLPDGAFF. In nucleotides, the CDR3 is TGTGCCAGTAGTATAGATCGGTTACCTGATGGGGCTTTCTTT.